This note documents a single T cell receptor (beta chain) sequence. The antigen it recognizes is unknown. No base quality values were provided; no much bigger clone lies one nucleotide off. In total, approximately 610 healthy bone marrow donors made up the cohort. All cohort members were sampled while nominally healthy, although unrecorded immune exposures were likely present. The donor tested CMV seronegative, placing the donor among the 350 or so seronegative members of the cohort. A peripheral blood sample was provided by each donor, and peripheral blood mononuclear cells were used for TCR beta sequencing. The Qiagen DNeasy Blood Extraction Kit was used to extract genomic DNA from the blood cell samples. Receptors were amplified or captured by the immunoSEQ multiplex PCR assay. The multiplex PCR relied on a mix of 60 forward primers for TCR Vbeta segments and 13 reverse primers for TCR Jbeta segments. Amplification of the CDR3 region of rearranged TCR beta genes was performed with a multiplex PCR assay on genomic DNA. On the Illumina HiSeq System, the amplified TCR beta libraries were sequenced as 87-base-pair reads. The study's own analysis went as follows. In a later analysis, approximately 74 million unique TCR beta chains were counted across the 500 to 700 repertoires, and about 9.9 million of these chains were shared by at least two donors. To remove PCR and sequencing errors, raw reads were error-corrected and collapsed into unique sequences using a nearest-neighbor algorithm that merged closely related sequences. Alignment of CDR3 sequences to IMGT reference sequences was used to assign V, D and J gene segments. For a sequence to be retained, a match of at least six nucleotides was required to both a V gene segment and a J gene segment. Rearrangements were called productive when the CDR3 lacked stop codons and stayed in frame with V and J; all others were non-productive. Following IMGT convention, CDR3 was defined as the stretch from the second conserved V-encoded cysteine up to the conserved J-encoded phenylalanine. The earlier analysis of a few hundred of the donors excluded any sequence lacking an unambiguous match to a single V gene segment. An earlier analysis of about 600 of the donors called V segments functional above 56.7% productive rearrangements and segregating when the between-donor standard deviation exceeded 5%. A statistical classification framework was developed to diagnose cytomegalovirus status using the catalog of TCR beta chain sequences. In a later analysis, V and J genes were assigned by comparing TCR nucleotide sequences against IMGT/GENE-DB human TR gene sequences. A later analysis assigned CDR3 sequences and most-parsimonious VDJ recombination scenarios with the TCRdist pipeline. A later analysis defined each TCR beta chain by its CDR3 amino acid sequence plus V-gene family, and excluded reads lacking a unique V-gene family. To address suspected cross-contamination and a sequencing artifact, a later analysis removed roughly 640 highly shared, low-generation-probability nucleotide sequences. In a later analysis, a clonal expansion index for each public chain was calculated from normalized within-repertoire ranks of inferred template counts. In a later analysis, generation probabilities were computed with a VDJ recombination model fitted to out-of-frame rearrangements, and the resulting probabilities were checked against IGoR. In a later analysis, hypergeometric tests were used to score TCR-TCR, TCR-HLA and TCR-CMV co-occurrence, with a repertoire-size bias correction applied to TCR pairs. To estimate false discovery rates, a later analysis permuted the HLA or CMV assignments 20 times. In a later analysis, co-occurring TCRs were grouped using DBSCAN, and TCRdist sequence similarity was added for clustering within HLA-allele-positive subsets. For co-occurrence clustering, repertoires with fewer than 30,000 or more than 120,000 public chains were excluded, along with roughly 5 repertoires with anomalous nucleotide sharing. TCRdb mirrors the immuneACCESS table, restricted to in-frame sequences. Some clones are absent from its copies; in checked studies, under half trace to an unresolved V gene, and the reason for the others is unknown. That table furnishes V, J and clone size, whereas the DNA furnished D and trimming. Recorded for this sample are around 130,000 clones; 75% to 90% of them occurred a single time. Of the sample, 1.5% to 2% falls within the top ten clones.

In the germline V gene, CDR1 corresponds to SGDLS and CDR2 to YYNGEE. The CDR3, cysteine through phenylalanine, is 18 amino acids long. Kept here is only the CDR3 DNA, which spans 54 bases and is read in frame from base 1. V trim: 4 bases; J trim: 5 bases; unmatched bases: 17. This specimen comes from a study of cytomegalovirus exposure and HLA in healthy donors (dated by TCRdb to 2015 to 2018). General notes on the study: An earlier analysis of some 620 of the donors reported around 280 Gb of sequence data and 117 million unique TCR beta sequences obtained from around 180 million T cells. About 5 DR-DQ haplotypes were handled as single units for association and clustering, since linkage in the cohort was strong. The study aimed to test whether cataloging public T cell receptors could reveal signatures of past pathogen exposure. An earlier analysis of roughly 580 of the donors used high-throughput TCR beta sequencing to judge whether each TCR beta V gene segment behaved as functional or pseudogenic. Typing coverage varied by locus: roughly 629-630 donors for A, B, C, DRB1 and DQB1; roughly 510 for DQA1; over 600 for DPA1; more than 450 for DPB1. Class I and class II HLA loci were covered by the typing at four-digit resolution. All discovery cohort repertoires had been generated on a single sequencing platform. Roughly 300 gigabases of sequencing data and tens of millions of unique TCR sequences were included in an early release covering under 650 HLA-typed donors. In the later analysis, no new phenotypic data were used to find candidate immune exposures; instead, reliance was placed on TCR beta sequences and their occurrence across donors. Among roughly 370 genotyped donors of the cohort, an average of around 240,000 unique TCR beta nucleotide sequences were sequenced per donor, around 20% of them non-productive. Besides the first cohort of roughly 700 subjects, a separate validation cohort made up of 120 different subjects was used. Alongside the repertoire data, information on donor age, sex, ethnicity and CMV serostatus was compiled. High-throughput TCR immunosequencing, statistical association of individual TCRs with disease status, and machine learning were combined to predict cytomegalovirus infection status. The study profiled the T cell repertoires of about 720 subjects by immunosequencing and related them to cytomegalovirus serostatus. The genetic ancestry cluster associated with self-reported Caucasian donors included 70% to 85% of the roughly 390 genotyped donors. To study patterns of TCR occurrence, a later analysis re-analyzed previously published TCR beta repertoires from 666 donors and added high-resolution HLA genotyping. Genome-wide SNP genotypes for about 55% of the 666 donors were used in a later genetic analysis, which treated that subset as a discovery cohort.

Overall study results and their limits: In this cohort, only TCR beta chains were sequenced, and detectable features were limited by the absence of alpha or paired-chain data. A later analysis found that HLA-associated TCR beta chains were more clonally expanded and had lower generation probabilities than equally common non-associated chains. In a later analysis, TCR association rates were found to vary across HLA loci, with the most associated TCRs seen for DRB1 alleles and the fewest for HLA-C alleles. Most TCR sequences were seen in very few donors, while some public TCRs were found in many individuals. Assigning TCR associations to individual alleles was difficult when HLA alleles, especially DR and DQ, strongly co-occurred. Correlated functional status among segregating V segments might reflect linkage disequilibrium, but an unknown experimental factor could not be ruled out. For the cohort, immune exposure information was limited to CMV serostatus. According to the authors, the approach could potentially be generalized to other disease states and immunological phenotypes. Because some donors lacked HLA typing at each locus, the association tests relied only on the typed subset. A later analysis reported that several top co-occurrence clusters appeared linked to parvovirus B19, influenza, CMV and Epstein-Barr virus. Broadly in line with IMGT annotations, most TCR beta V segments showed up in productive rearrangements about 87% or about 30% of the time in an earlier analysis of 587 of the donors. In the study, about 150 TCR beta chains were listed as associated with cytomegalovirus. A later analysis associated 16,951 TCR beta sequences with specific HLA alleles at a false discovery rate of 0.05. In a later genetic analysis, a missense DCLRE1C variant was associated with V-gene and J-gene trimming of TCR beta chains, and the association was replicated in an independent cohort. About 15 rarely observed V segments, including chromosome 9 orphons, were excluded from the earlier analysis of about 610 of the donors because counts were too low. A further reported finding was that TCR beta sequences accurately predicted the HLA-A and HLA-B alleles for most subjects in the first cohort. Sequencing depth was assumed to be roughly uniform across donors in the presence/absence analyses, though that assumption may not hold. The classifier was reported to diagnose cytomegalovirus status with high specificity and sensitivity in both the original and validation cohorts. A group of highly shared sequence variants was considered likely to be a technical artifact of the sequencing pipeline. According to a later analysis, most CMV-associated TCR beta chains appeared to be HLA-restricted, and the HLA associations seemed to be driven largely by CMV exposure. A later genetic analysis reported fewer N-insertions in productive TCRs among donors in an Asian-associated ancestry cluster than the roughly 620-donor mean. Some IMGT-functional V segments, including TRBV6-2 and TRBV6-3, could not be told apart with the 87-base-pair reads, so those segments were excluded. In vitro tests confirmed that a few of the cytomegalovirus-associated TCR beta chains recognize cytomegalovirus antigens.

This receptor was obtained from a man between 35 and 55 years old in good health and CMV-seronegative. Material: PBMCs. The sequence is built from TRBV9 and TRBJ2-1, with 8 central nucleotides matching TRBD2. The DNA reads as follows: TGTGCCAGCAGCCTCCGGGGGGGGGACTGGCCGGTCGACAATGAGCAGTTCTTC. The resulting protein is CASSLRGGDWPVDNEQFF. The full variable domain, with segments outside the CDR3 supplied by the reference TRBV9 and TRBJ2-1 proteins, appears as DSGVTQTPKHLITATGQRVTLRCSPRSGDLSVYWYQQSLDQGLQFLIQYYNGEERAKGNILERFSAQQFPDLHSELNLSSLELGDSALYFCASSLRGGDWPVDNEQFFGPGTRLTVL.